The 28 T cell receptor beta chains listed next were all sequenced from one sample in a study of blood T cell repertoires in COVID-19. TCRdb's copy holds only in-frame clones and misses some; the assay was immunoSEQ multiplex PCR. The sample has approximately 350,000 clones; approximately 92% are singletons. Sequencing was performed on PBMCs or T cells enriched from blood (not recorded which). The receptors were gathered from a man younger than 35 who had recovered from COVID-19.

The J gene is TRBJ2-1, the V gene TRBV19; D possibly corresponds to TRBD1 (6 bases). The CDR3 extends over 15 amino acids. V was trimmed by 4 bases and J by 7 bases, leaving 17 bases between them. Germline loops: CDR1 LNHDA, CDR2 SQIVND (reference sequence). CDR3 residues: CASSSSRTARNEQFF. CDR3 DNA sequence: TGTGCCAGTAGTAGCAGTCGGACAGCGCGGAATGAGCAGTTCTTC. Variable domain in full (rest from reference TRBV19 and TRBJ2-1): DGGITQSPKYLFRKEGQNVTLSCEQNLNHDAMYWYRQDPGQGLRLIYYSQIVNDFQKGDIAEGYSVSREKKESFPLTVTSAQKNPTAFYLCASSSSRTARNEQFFGPGTRLTVL.

The chain has TRBV19 and TRBJ1-4; maybe TRBD1 (5 bases). The CDR3 extends over 16 amino acids. Trimming removed 4 bases from V and 0 bases from J, with 12 bases in between. The germline gives CDR1 LNHDA, CDR2 SQIVND (reference sequence). The chain's CDR3 is CASSKITGTTNEKLFF. DNA for the CDR3: TGTGCCAGTAGTAAGATCACAGGTACAACTAATGAAAAACTGTTTTTT.

The chain joins TRBV19 to TRBJ2-1, with 7 nucleotides matching TRBD2. This CDR3 spans 15 amino acids. In germline, CDR1 is LNHDA, CDR2 SQIVND (reference sequence). With V trimmed by 3 bases and J by 15 bases, 17 bases remained unmatched. The CDR3 DNA follows: TGTGCCAGTAGTATTGGTTCCGGGACTACCTACCTACCGTTCTTC. Translating gives CASSIGSGTTYLPFF.

This chain connects TRBV6-8 to TRBJ1-5; 10 bases map to TRBD1. V shed 6 bases, J shed 5 bases, and the junction held 10 bases outside the gene matches. The length of the CDR3 is 16 residues. CDR1 MNHGY and CDR2 SAAAGT come from the germline V gene. CDR3 residues: CASSKTGQGTYQPQHF. In DNA form, the CDR3 reads TGTGCCAGCAGCAAAACGGGACAGGGGACCTATCAGCCCCAGCATTTT.

The CDR3, as DNA: TGTGCCAGCAGCACGGGACTAGCGGCGACAAATGAGCAGTTCTTC. Residues: CASSTGLAATNEQFF. The rearrangement uses TRBV27 and TRBJ2-1; 11 nucleotides line up with TRBD2. The V and J ends lost 6 bases and 7 bases, in that order; junction bases with no gene match: 8. This CDR3 contains 15 residues. Germline assignment: CDR1 MNHEY and CDR2 SMNVEV (reference sequence).

This clone was counted between two and nine times. V gene TRBV28 combines with J gene TRBJ2-1, with 7 bases lining up with TRBD2. This CDR3 has 14 residues. The trim removed 6 bases at V and 3 bases at J, leaving 5 bases unmatched. Germline assignment: CDR1 MDHEN and CDR2 SYDVKM. CDR3 region: CASRAAGYYNEQFF. The CDR3, as DNA: TGTGCCAGCAGGGCAGCGGGGTACTACAATGAGCAGTTCTTC.

For the CDR3, the DNA is TGTGCCATCAGTGAGGGACTAGCGGGGGAATCCTACGAGCAGTACTTC. This encodes CAISEGLAGESYEQYF. The rearrangement uses TRBV10-3 and TRBJ2-7, with 13 bases aligning to TRBD2. Unmatched junction bases numbered 2, after V lost 2 bases and J lost 1 base. The CDR3 loop spans 16 amino acids. CDR1 and CDR2 (germline): ENHRY, SYGVKD.

The chain carries TRBV30 and TRBJ2-3; 10 nucleotides match TRBD1. The V gene end was trimmed by 4 bases and the J gene end by 4 bases; junction bases not matched to a gene: 11. Germline V gives CDR1 GTSNPN, CDR2 SVGIG (reference sequence). This CDR3 region has 16 residues. The DNA of the CDR3 is TGTGCCTGGACTCCCCCGGGACAGGGGTCCCCAGATACGCAGTATTTT. Protein sequence: CAWTPPGQGSPDTQYF.

The V call is TRBV5-6, the J call TRBJ2-2, with a tentative D call TRBD1 (6 bases). Trimming removed 3 bases at V and 7 bases at J, with 16 bases between. This CDR3 has 15 residues. CDR1 SGHDT and CDR2 YYEEEE come from the germline V gene. The chain's CDR3 is CASSSRGGMVGELFF. The DNA for the CDR3 is TGTGCCAGCAGCTCACGAGGGGGTATGGTCGGGGAGCTGTTTTTT.

The CDR3 coding sequence is TGTGCCAGCAGAGCCCTAACAGGGCCGAACTACGAGCAGTACTTC. Its protein is CASRALTGPNYEQYF. The V and J genes are TRBV6-5 and TRBJ2-7; possibly TRBD1 for D (6 bases). V lost 6 bases and J lost 3, with 18 bases in between. CDR3 size: 15 residues. CDR1 and CDR2 (germline): MNHEY, SVGAGI.

The V and J genes are TRBV5-4 and TRBJ2-1, with 9 bases lining up with TRBD1. V was pared by 0 bases and J by 4 bases, with 2 bases of the junction left unmatched. Germline CDR1 is SGHNT and CDR2 is YYREEE (reference sequence). This CDR3 is built from 15 residues. The CDR3 reads CASSLGQGGYNEQFF. Here the CDR3 DNA reads TGTGCCAGCAGCTTGGGACAGGGGGGTTACAATGAGCAGTTCTTC.

This chain uses TRBV7-2 with TRBJ2-1; 11 nucleotides align to TRBD1. This CDR3 comprises 16 residues. CDR1 and CDR2 (germline): SGHTA, FQGNSA. The junction had 7 bases not matched to a gene; V was cut back by 3 bases and J by 6 bases. This CDR3 reads CASSLSGTGGFNEQFF. The CDR3 nucleotides are TGTGCCAGCAGCTTGAGTGGGACAGGGGGGTTCAATGAGCAGTTCTTC.

The CDR3 loop is CASSLRGAAFF. CDR3 DNA: TGTGCCAGCAGTTTACGGGGGGCGGCTTTCTTT. This rearrangement joins TRBV28 to TRBJ1-1; D may be TRBD1 (6 bases). The CDR3 is made up of 11 amino acids. V shed 2 bases and J shed 11 bases, with 9 bases lying between them. CDR1 is MDHEN, CDR2 SYDVKM, per germline.

The J gene is TRBJ1-2, the V gene TRBV19; 11 nucleotides align to TRBD1. The germline gives CDR1 LNHDA, CDR2 SQIVND (reference sequence). The CDR3 sequence is 14 residues long. Losses at the gene ends were 5 bases for V and 8 bases for J; bases not matched to a gene: 7. The CDR3 here is CASSPIGQGAGYTF. The CDR3 DNA is TGTGCCAGTAGTCCAATTGGACAGGGGGCCGGCTACACCTTC.

The rearrangement joins TRBV5-1 to TRBJ1-2; TRBD1 aligns across 8 bases. The germline CDR1 and CDR2 sequences are SGHRS and YFSETQ. This CDR3 contains 14 residues. The ends lost 0 bases at V and 4 bases at J; junction bases unmatched: 2. CDR3 nucleotides: TGCGCCAGCAGCTTGGGCGGACAGGGCTATGGCTACACCTTC. This gives the protein CASSLGGQGYGYTF.

This clone appeared once. The J gene is TRBJ1-5, the V gene TRBV10-2, with D possibly TRBD1 on 6 matching bases. The germline V and J ends were trimmed by 7 bases and 7 bases, with 14 bases remaining between them. This CDR3 is 13 amino acids long. CDR1 is WSHSY, CDR2 SAAADI, per germline. In DNA, the CDR3 is TGCGCCAGCACTACAGGGTTAGTGCAGCCCCAGCATTTT. Residues: CASTTGLVQPQHF.

V is TRBV14 and J is TRBJ2-5; no definite D call. CDR1 and CDR2 (germline): SGHDN, FVKESK. Deletions cut 0 bases from V and 2 bases from J, with 13 bases between. CDR3 length: 16 residues. The CDR3 bases are TGTGCCAGCAGCCAAGACGACGGGTTATATCAAGAGACCCAGTACTTC. It specifies CASSQDDGLYQETQYF. Full variable domain (remainder filled in from reference TRBV14 and TRBJ2-5): EAGVTQFPSHSVIEKGQTVTLRCDPISGHDNLYWYRRVMGKEIKFLLHFVKESKQDESGMPNNRFLAERTGGTYSTLKVQPAELEDSGVYFCASSQDDGLYQETQYFGPGTRLLVL.

The gene calls are TRBV23-1 and TRBJ2-7, with 7 bases aligning to TRBD1. TRBV23-1 is an open reading frame, and its role is uncertain. CDR3 size: 15 residues. V shed 4 bases, J shed 2 bases, and the junction held 8 bases outside the gene matches. The CDR3 nucleotides read TGCGCCAGCAGTCGCCCCGGGACAGAGGCCTACGAGCAGTACTTC. This translates into CASSRPGTEAYEQYF.

The chain uses TRBV4-3 and TRBJ2-7, with 7 bases identical to TRBD2. Trimming took 2 bases from V and 3 from J; bases not matched to a gene: 10. This CDR3 has 16 amino acids. Looked up from germline, CDR1 is LGHNA and CDR2 is YSLEER. The CDR3 sequence: CASSQTGTTLYYEQYF. The CDR3 nucleotides are TGCGCCAGCAGCCAAACCGGGACTACCTTATACTACGAGCAGTACTTC.

This chain links TRBV12-3 or TRBV12-4 with TRBJ1-4; D remains unclear. Trimming removed 4 bases from V and 5 bases from J, with 5 bases in between. The CDR3 sequence is 12 residues long. As DNA, the CDR3 is TGTGCCAGCAGTTCCCTAAATGAAAAACTGTTTTTT. This sequence encodes CASSSLNEKLFF.

This chain joins TRBV5-6 and TRBJ2-5, with 9 bases fitting TRBD1. The length of the CDR3 is 18 residues. V lost 3 bases and J lost 5; bases outside the gene matches: 17. CDR1 and CDR2 from the germline V gene are SGHDT and YYEEEE. The CDR3 sequence: CASSSFWPNDRGKETQYF. CDR3 coding DNA: TGTGCCAGCAGCTCTTTCTGGCCGAACGACAGGGGGAAGGAGACCCAGTACTTC.

J is TRBJ2-2 and V is TRBV6-2 or TRBV6-3; a possible D gene is TRBD1 (5 bases). Trimming stripped 3 bases from V and 6 bases from J, with 8 bases between. There are 13 residues in the CDR3. Germline loops: CDR1 MNHEY, CDR2 SVGEGT. The CDR3 spells CASSYVGAGELFF. The CDR3 bases are TGTGCCAGCAGTTATGTAGGGGCCGGGGAGCTGTTTTTT.

V usage is TRBV7-9 and J usage is TRBJ1-5, with D possibly matching TRBD1 (5 bases). With 8 bases removed from V and 0 bases from J, the gap between germline ends came to 17 bases. The CDR3 covers 16 residues. The germline gives CDR1 SEHNR, CDR2 FQNEAQ (reference sequence). The CDR3 spells CASGPTEGNSNQPQHF. The CDR3 coding sequence is TGTGCCAGCGGACCGACAGAAGGGAATAGCAATCAGCCCCAGCATTTT. Full variable domain (missing parts from reference TRBV7-9 and TRBJ1-5): DTGVSQNPRHKITKRGQNVTFRCDPISEHNRLYWYRQTLGQGPEFLTYFQNEAQLEKSRLLSDRFSAERPKGSFSTLEIQRTEQGDSAMYLCASGPTEGNSNQPQHFGDGTRLSIL.

The chain carries TRBV5-6 and TRBJ1-2, with a weak D call TRBD1 (6 bases). The germline V gene has CDR1 SGHDT and CDR2 YYEEEE. The CDR3 totals 17 residues. The V end was cut by 1 base, the J end by 5 bases, with 21 bases between. CDR3 region: CASSLSRGRSGGYGYTF. In DNA, the CDR3 is TGTGCCAGCAGCTTGAGCAGGGGACGGTCGGGAGGGTATGGCTACACCTTC.

The chain couples TRBV7-9 to TRBJ2-1; no definite D call. The CDR3 is 14 amino acids. V was pared by 5 bases and J by 5 bases, with 13 bases between. Germline V gene lookup returns CDR1 SEHNR and CDR2 FQNEAQ (reference sequence). CDR3 amino acids: CASSTGSSNNEQFF. The CDR3 coding sequence is TGTGCCAGCAGCACCGGGTCCAGCAACAATGAGCAGTTCTTC.

The gene calls are TRBV9 and TRBJ2-3; 8 positions agree with TRBD2. This CDR3 comprises 16 residues. Per germline, CDR1 SGDLS and CDR2 YYNGEE. V shed 4 bases and J 1 base; nucleotides not matched to a gene: 8. The CDR3 DNA sequence: TGTGCCAGCAGCTCTCCCGGGGGGGCCGGCACAGATACGCAGTATTTT. Amino acids: CASSSPGGAGTDTQYF. Combining the CDR3 with reference TRBV9 and TRBJ2-3 gives the whole variable domain DSGVTQTPKHLITATGQRVTLRCSPRSGDLSVYWYQQSLDQGLQFLIQYYNGEERAKGNILERFSAQQFPDLHSELNLSSLELGDSALYFCASSSPGGAGTDTQYFGPGTRLTVL.

The chain has TRBV6-6 and TRBJ1-2; D is perhaps TRBD1 (6 bases). Trimming took 2 bases from V and 5 from J, leaving 18 bases between them. CDR3 length: 16 residues. CDR1 and CDR2 from the germline V gene are MNHNY and SVGAGI (reference sequence). CDR3 loop: CASSYQPNRAVYGYTF. The CDR3 bases are TGTGCCAGCAGTTACCAGCCTAACAGGGCTGTTTATGGCTACACCTTC.

The rearrangement uses TRBV5-8 and TRBJ2-5; 12 positions match TRBD1. Germline V lookup: CDR1 SGHTS, CDR2 YDEGEE. This CDR3 contains 16 residues. With V trimmed by 4 bases and J by 5 bases, 9 bases remained unmatched. CDR3: CASSRDRGPVGETQYF. The CDR3 coding sequence is TGTGCCAGCAGCCGGGACAGGGGGCCCGTAGGGGAGACCCAGTACTTC.